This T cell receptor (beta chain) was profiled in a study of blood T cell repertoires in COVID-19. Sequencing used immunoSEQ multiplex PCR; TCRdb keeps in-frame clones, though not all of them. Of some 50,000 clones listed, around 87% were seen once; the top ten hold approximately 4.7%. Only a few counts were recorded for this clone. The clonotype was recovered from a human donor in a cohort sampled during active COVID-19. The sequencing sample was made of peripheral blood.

The DNA of the CDR3 is TGTGCCAGCAGCTTAGGACAGTTTCAAGAGACCCAGTACTTC. Encoded protein: CASSLGQFQETQYF. The J gene is TRBJ2-5, the V gene TRBV7-9, with D possibly matching TRBD1 (5 bases). Trimming pared 1 base from V and 2 bases from J, leaving 8 bases between. CDR1 and CDR2 (germline): SEHNR, FQNEAQ (reference sequence). The CDR3 runs 14 residues.